This T cell receptor (beta chain) is from a study of cytomegalovirus exposure and HLA in healthy donors. Study summary: Within an early data release were tens of millions of unique TCRs drawn from HLA-typed donors.

In regard to this clone: The target antigen is unknown.

Study observations and caveats: Rarity characterized most TCR sequences, yet some public TCRs appeared in many donors. Some segments of the V type, notably TRBV6-2 and TRBV6-3, were excluded as indistinguishable. A reported reduction in N-insertions relative to the approximately 640-donor mean was seen in an Asian-associated ancestry cluster in a later analysis.

The V end lost 4 bases, the J end lost 0 bases, and 16 bases lay between the germline ends. In germline, CDR1 is MGHRA, CDR2 YSYEKL. There are 17 residues in the CDR3. PCR primers comprised 60 Vbeta and 13 Jbeta primers. TCRdb's table, derived via immunoSEQ multiplex PCR, lists solely in-frame clones and lacks some. The table records under 300,000 clones, around 80% of them present only once. This chain links TRBV4-1 with TRBJ1-5, with D tentatively TRBD1 (6 bases). The source material was PBMCs. The source is a woman aged 55-69 years in good health and CMV-seropositive. CDR3 bases: TGCGCCAGCAGCCTAGAACCCGGGACAAATAGCAATCAGCCCCAGCATTTT. This gives the protein CASSLEPGTNSNQPQHF.